These T cell receptor beta chains were read from a single sample in a study of CD8 T cells in ankylosing spondylitis. TCRdb fed the 5' RACE reads into MiXCR, producing one record per CDR3 protein. The table has around 150,000 distinct CDR3 sequences, under 35% seen once. Sample: synovial fluid, either unsorted or a sorted T cell fraction (not recorded which). These TCRs come from a male donor with ankylosing spondylitis. The CDR3 runs from the conserved cysteine through the conserved F or W. Each record gives: CDR3 protein, CDR3 DNA, CDR3 length, V gene, D gene, J gene, clone size. A D gene is named only where the DNA matches it firmly. Rows may omit the clone size; those that give it use once, few, many or a size class.

CASSQRGSSDTQYF | TGTGCCAGCAGCCAGCGGGGATCTTCAGATACGCAGTATTTT | 14 | TRBV12-3/TRBV12-4 | TRBD2 | TRBJ2-3 | -
CASSLVPGTDTQYF | TGTGCCAGCAGCTTAGTCCCCGGGACAGATACGCAGTATTTT | 14 | TRBV11-2 | - | TRBJ2-3 | few
CASSYRQGPVTDTQYF | TGTGCCAGCAGCTACCGACAGGGCCCTGTCACAGATACGCAGTATTTT | 16 | TRBV7-8 | TRBD1 | TRBJ2-3 | -
CASSFGAGGSSEQYF | TGCGCCAGCAGCTTTGGGGCGGGGGGCTCCAGCGAGCAGTACTTC | 15 | TRBV5-1 | TRBD2 | TRBJ2-7 | -
CASRPGLSYTEAFF | TGTGCCAGCAGACCGGGACTTTCATACACTGAAGCTTTCTTT | 14 | TRBV11-2 | - | TRBJ1-1 | -
CASSRQYSSYNEQFF | TGTGCCAGCAGTCGACAGTACAGCTCCTACAATGAGCAGTTCTTC | 15 | TRBV6-1 | - | TRBJ2-1 | few
CASSLASGGASGNTIYF | TGTGCCAGCAGCTTGGCCTCAGGGGGCGCGTCTGGAAACACCATATATTTT | 17 | TRBV5-5 | TRBD1 | TRBJ1-3 | -
CASNRGLRDTQYF | TGTGCCAGCAACCGGGGCCTGCGGGATACGCAGTATTTT | 13 | TRBV7-9 | - | TRBJ2-3 | -
CASSQRGMGSSPLHF | TGTGCCAGCAGCCAGAGGGGCATGGGGAGTTCACCCCTCCACTTT | 15 | TRBV7-9 | - | TRBJ1-6 | -
CASNRGQGNYEQYF | TGTGCCAGCAACCGCGGACAGGGGAACTACGAGCAGTACTTC | 14 | TRBV11-1 | TRBD1 | TRBJ2-7 | -
CASSFTGTSNTGELFF | TGTGCCAGCAGTTTCACCGGGACTTCGAACACCGGGGAGCTGTTTTTT | 16 | TRBV11-2 | - | TRBJ2-2 | few
CASSRSGGQEGETQYF | TGTGCCAGCAGCCGTAGCGGGGGTCAAGAGGGAGAGACCCAGTACTTC | 16 | TRBV9 | TRBD2 | TRBJ2-5 | -
CATSTGTSGGHRETQYF | TGTGCCACCAGCACTGGGACTAGCGGGGGCCACCGGGAGACCCAGTACTTC | 17 | TRBV15 | TRBD2 | TRBJ2-5 | many
CATSRTVGKETQYF | TGTGCCACCAGCAGAACTGTCGGGAAGGAGACCCAGTACTTC | 14 | TRBV15 | - | TRBJ2-5 | -
CASSLSGTGTDTQYF | TGCGCCAGCAGCCTCTCCGGGACAGGCACAGATACGCAGTATTTT | 15 | TRBV4-3 | TRBD1 | TRBJ2-3 | -
CASTSRRGFNQPQHF | TGTGCCAGCACTTCCAGGCGGGGCTTCAATCAGCCCCAGCATTTT | 15 | TRBV2 | - | TRBJ1-5 | -
CASSGNLGETQYF | TGTGCCAGCAGTGGCAATCTGGGAGAGACCCAGTACTTC | 13 | TRBV2 | - | TRBJ2-5 | -
CASSSPFSGFSYEQYF | TGTGCCAGCAGCTCCCCGTTCAGCGGATTTTCCTACGAGCAGTACTTC | 16 | TRBV7-2 | - | TRBJ2-7 | few
CASSDGQGFKDTQYF | TGTGCCAGCAGTGACGGACAGGGTTTCAAAGATACGCAGTATTTT | 15 | TRBV25-1 | TRBD1 | TRBJ2-3 | few
CASSLVAGQEKTQYF | TGCGCCAGCAGCTTGGTTGCGGGTCAGGAGAAGACCCAGTACTTC | 15 | TRBV5-1 | - | TRBJ2-5 | -
CASSLRDGSNTEAFF | TGTGCCAGCAGCCTCCGGGACGGATCGAACACTGAAGCTTTCTTT | 15 | TRBV7-9 | - | TRBJ1-1 | few
CASSPFKDYGYTF | TGTGCCAGCAGCCCGTTTAAAGACTATGGCTACACCTTC | 13 | TRBV7-2 | - | TRBJ1-2 | few
CASSQSRVSNTEAFF | TGTGCCAGCAGCCAATCTCGGGTCTCGAACACTGAAGCTTTCTTT | 15 | TRBV16 | - | TRBJ1-1 | many
CASSSTRGLAGKETQYF | TGTGCCAGCAGTTCCACGCGAGGACTAGCGGGAAAAGAGACCCAGTACTTC | 17 | TRBV6-2/TRBV6-3 | TRBD2 | TRBJ2-5 | -
CASREGELNTEAFF | TGTGCCAGCAGGGAAGGAGAGCTGAACACTGAAGCTTTCTTT | 14 | TRBV12-3/TRBV12-4 | - | TRBJ1-1 | many
CASSRTSGTDTQYF | TGTGCCAGCAGCCGGACTAGCGGCACAGATACGCAGTATTTT | 14 | TRBV12-3/TRBV12-4 | TRBD2 | TRBJ2-3 | many
CASRNNRETF | TGTGCCAGCAGAAATAACAGGGAAACCTTC | 10 | TRBV12-3/TRBV12-4 | - | TRBJ1-2 | -
CASSGQGAGAEAFF | TGTGCCAGCAGCGGACAGGGGGCTGGGGCTGAAGCTTTCTTT | 14 | TRBV7-8 | TRBD1 | TRBJ1-1 | few
CASSESGRGTDTQYF | TGTGCCAGCAGTGAATCCGGTCGAGGGACAGATACGCAGTATTTT | 15 | TRBV25-1 | - | TRBJ2-3 | few
CASSPRAVNSPLHF | TGTGCCAGCAGTCCCCGGGCAGTAAATTCACCCCTCCACTTT | 14 | TRBV27 | - | TRBJ1-6 | -
CSAINSGANVLTF | TGCAGTGCAATAAATTCTGGGGCCAACGTCCTGACTTTC | 13 | TRBV20-1 | - | TRBJ2-6 | -
CASSLTGTRENEQFF | TGTGCCAGCAGTTTAACCGGGACTAGGGAGAATGAGCAGTTCTTC | 15 | TRBV2 | TRBD2 | TRBJ2-1 | -
CAIGGTGDIQYF | TGTGCCATCGGGGGGACGGGGGATATTCAGTACTTC | 12 | TRBV10-3 | - | TRBJ2-4 | many
CASSQDTGQGETQYF | TGCGCCAGCAGCCAAGACACTGGCCAGGGGGAGACCCAGTACTTC | 15 | TRBV4-3 | - | TRBJ2-5 | -
CASGVLGGSYEQYF | TGTGCCAGCGGGGTTTTAGGGGGGTCCTACGAGCAGTACTTC | 14 | TRBV27 | - | TRBJ2-7 | -
CAWTPRGLNTEAFF | TGTGCCTGGACCCCCCGGGGCCTGAACACTGAAGCTTTCTTT | 14 | TRBV30 | - | TRBJ1-1 | -
CASSYSTGGRLYEQYF | TGTGCCAGCAGTTACTCGACGGGGGGGCGACTCTACGAGCAGTACTTC | 16 | TRBV6-5 | TRBD2 | TRBJ2-7 | -
CSAYSAGGTTGNEQFF | TGCAGTGCTTACTCAGCGGGAGGCACAACGGGGAATGAGCAGTTCTTC | 16 | TRBV20-1 | TRBD2 | TRBJ2-1 | -
CASSPPPPNTEAFF | TGTGCCAGCAGCCCTCCCCCCCCCAACACTGAAGCTTTCTTT | 14 | TRBV9 | - | TRBJ1-1 | -
CSAKATEPGLSEQYF | TGCAGTGCTAAGGCCACGGAGCCTGGTTTATCCGAGCAGTACTTC | 15 | TRBV20-1 | - | TRBJ2-7 | -
CSVGGRTDNEQFF | TGCAGCGTCGGAGGTCGGACGGACAATGAGCAGTTCTTC | 13 | TRBV29-1 | - | TRBJ2-1 | many
CASSQVPSGWDEKLFF | TGCGCCAGCAGCCAAGTTCCATCAGGGTGGGATGAAAAACTGTTTTTT | 16 | TRBV4-1 | - | TRBJ1-4 | -
CASTPLPDTQYF | TGTGCCAGCACCCCACTCCCAGATACGCAGTATTTT | 12 | TRBV12-3/TRBV12-4 | - | TRBJ2-3 | -
CSARGGSGVNEQFF | TGCAGTGCTAGAGGGGGGTCAGGGGTGAATGAGCAGTTCTTC | 14 | TRBV20-1 | - | TRBJ2-1 | -
CASSSGGSSYNEQFF | TGCGCCAGCAGCTCTGGCGGGAGTTCCTACAATGAGCAGTTCTTC | 15 | TRBV5-1 | TRBD2 | TRBJ2-1 | few
CASSSSGMVGEQFF | TGCGCCAGCAGCAGTAGCGGGATGGTGGGTGAGCAGTTCTTC | 14 | TRBV5-1 | TRBD2 | TRBJ2-1 | -
CSASHDRAYGYTF | TGCAGTGCTTCCCACGACAGGGCCTATGGCTACACCTTC | 13 | TRBV20-1 | TRBD1 | TRBJ1-2 | few
CASSVGTATYEQYF | TGTGCCAGCAGTGTAGGGACTGCTACCTACGAGCAGTACTTC | 14 | TRBV25-1 | - | TRBJ2-7 | few
CASSEAPAGSYTF | TGTGCCAGCAGTGAAGCGCCGGCAGGGTCGTACACCTTC | 13 | TRBV2 | - | TRBJ1-2 | many
CASSVQAGPNTEAFF | TGCGCCAGCAGCGTACAAGCCGGGCCGAACACTGAAGCTTTCTTT | 15 | TRBV5-1 | - | TRBJ1-1 | -
CASSQRDPTYEQYF | TGTGCCAGCAGCCAGCGGGATCCCACCTACGAGCAGTACTTC | 14 | TRBV3-1 | - | TRBJ2-7 | -
CASSLGGLTGRDTQYF | TGTGCTAGCAGCTTAGGGGGCCTTACTGGGAGAGATACGCAGTATTTT | 16 | TRBV7-7 | TRBD1 | TRBJ2-3 | many
CASSVGPEKETQYF | TGTGCCAGCAGCGTAGGACCGGAGAAAGAGACCCAGTACTTC | 14 | TRBV7-6 | - | TRBJ2-5 | -
CASRQGANEKLFF | TGTGCCAGCAGACAGGGGGCTAATGAAAAACTGTTTTTT | 13 | TRBV6-1 | TRBD1 | TRBJ1-4 | -
CSVESTVNTEAFF | TGCAGCGTTGAAAGTACCGTTAACACTGAAGCTTTCTTT | 13 | TRBV29-1 | - | TRBJ1-1 | few
CASSQEKVQYF | TGTGCCAGCAGCCAAGAAAAGGTGCAGTACTTC | 11 | TRBV3-1 | - | TRBJ2-7 | many
CASSPATSGDGDNEQFF | TGTGCCAGCAGCCCAGCGACTAGCGGGGATGGTGACAATGAGCAGTTCTTC | 17 | TRBV11-3 | TRBD2 | TRBJ2-1 | -